The present T cell receptor beta chain was sequenced within a study of neoadjuvant anti-PD-1 for oral cavity cancer. Turning to this clone: The target antigen is unknown.

Overall study results and limits: Each response group had just a few patients in TCR analyses.

CDR3 length: 14 residues. V dropped 4 bases and J dropped 5 bases, with 12 bases sitting between them. CDR1 is MRHNA and CDR2 is SNTAGT in the germline V gene. PBMC libraries mostly used around 460 ng of input genomic DNA, with six replicates per sample. Using immunoSEQ multiplex PCR, the repertoire was profiled, and TCRdb retains in-frame clones only, with some absent. The top ten clones hold about 4% of a sample with around 31,000 clones, around nine tenths of them seen once. Here the sequenced sample was PBMCs, taken before nivolumab (anti-PD-1) treatment. The TCR sequence derives from a person aged 35-79 years with oral cavity squamous cell carcinoma. The chain couples TRBV6-4 to TRBJ1-5; D is perhaps TRBD1 (6 bases). The CDR3 loop is CASSGTECYQPQHF. The DNA for the CDR3 is TGTGCCAGCAGTGGGACAGAGTGCTATCAGCCCCAGCATTTT.